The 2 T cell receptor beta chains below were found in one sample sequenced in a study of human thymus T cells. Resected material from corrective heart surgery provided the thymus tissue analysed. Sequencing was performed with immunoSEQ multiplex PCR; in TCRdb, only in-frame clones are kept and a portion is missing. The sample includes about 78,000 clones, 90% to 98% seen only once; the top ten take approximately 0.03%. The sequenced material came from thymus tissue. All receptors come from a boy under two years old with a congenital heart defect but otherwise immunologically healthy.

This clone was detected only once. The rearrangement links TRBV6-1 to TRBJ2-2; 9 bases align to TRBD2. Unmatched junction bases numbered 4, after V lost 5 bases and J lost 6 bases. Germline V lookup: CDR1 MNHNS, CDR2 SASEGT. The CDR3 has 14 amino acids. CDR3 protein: CASSSGRRPGELFF. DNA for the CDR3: TGTGCCAGCAGTAGCGGGAGGCGGCCCGGGGAGCTGTTTTTT.

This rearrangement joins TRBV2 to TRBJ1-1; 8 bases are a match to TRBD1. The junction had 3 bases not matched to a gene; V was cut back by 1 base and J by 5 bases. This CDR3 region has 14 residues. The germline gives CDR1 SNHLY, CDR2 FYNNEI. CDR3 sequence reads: CASSEVTGGTEAFF. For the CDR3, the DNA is TGTGCCAGCAGTGAAGTAACAGGGGGAACTGAAGCTTTCTTT.